This T cell receptor beta chain was recovered during a study of T cell repertoires in cytomegalovirus infection. Across the whole study: From public TCR beta signatures came an indication of both CMV infection and matching HLA type.

This CDR3 has 14 amino acids. The germline gives CDR1 SGHNT, CDR2 YYREEE (reference sequence). Trimming removed 4 bases from V and 7 bases from J, with 15 bases in between. This clonotype showed up just a few times. No antigen is known for it. TCRdb reanalysed the reads using MiXCR and keeps one entry per CDR3 protein. This sample carries almost 500,000 distinct CDR3 sequences, approximately 11% of them seen once, and the ten largest clones take about 9.4%. Notes on the study in general: The ex vivo response showed dominance by HLA-C-restricted CMV-specific TCR beta clonotypes.

The rearrangement links TRBV5-4 to TRBJ1-3, with no clear D. The source is a human donor in good health (CMV status not recorded). Some clones in this sample may be carry-over from other donors' samples. The sequenced material came from PBMCs. The CDR3 here is CASSPAGSQNTIYF. In nucleotides, the CDR3 is TGTGCCAGCAGCCCCGCCGGTTCACAGAACACCATATATTTT.